The sample holds one count of the clone carrying this TCR beta chain. What it binds is unknown. The CDR3 totals 16 residues. Trimming cost V 6 bases and J 5 bases; bases outside gene matches: 12. CDR1 and CDR2 (germline): MDHEN, SYDVKM. This specimen comes from a study of T cell responses to AZD1222 COVID-19 vaccine. Broader study findings: Repertoires were collected only later (after the peak T cell response had occurred). It was only a handful of AZD1222 recipients who were seropositive at baseline. CD4 TCRs associated with vaccination spanned spike, dominating at 160-218 and 743-854.

Profiling relied on immunoSEQ multiplex PCR, and the TCRdb table lists in-frame clones only, not all of them. The data contain more than 90,000 clones, 85% to 90% of them seen just once; the ten biggest clones take up 6% to 8%. Sequences were derived from peripheral blood, sampled 28 days after the second AZD1222 dose. The chain has TRBV28 and TRBJ2-3, with 9 bases identical to TRBD1. The clonotype comes from an adult who received the AZD1222 COVID-19 vaccine. CDR3 nucleotides: TGTGCCAGCAGGGCCATATACAGGGGGCGGGGAGATACGCAGTATTTT. Translated, it gives CASRAIYRGRGDTQYF.